This T cell receptor beta chain is drawn from a study of beta chain features in type 1 diabetes. Findings of the study overall: Among patients with Type 1 diabetes, TCRB CDR3s were moderately but significantly shorter in every one of the four CD4+ subsets.

This clone has only a few counts. What it binds is not known. At one end the junction does not follow the germline gene, possibly because of a read error. Expressed TCRB transcripts were sequenced after all isolated RNA was converted to cDNA. Sequencing was performed with immunoSEQ multiplex PCR; in TCRdb, only in-frame clones are kept and a portion is missing. The sample has about 320,000 clones, around 15% seen once; the top ten hold more than 6.5%. Germline CDR1 and CDR2: SSHAT and FNYEAQ (reference sequence). The CDR3 extends over 14 amino acids. The sequence derives from a man aged 25 to 40 in good health. The rearrangement joins TRBV7-7 to TRBJ2-5; possible D gene TRBD2, 6 bases. The sample comprised central memory CD4+ T cells from blood. In nucleotides, the CDR3 is TGTGCTAGCAGCCGGGGACTTGTCCAGGAGACCCAGTACTTC. Its translation is CASSRGLVQETQYF.